These 30 T cell receptor beta chains were all obtained from the same sample, sequenced in a study of blood T cell repertoires in COVID-19. Only in-frame clones appear in the TCRdb table, and some are missing; sequencing was by immunoSEQ multiplex PCR. The sample includes approximately 100,000 clones, 85% to 90% of them seen just once. Sequences were obtained from peripheral blood. Every receptor here comes from a human donor in a cohort sampled during active COVID-19.

The rearrangement uses TRBV7-8 and TRBJ2-6; possible D gene TRBD1, 6 bases. V lost 4 bases to trimming and J lost 3 bases, with 13 bases between them. In germline, CDR1 is SGHVS, CDR2 FQNEAQ. The CDR3 runs 16 residues. This chain's CDR3 is CASSSTGLVGANVLTF. CDR3 bases: TGTGCCAGCAGCTCCACAGGGCTGGTTGGGGCCAACGTCCTGACTTTC.

The gene calls are TRBV5-4 and TRBJ1-5; D perhaps matches TRBD1 (5 bases). CDR3 size: 13 residues. The V and J ends lost 0 bases and 6 bases respectively, with 7 bases between them. In germline, CDR1 is SGHNT, CDR2 YYREEE (reference sequence). DNA for the CDR3: TGTGCCAGCAGCTTGGCCGGGGGTCAGCCCCAGCATTTT. It specifies CASSLAGGQPQHF.

This chain connects TRBV7-8 to TRBJ1-4; a possible D gene is TRBD1 (5 bases). CDR1 SGHVS and CDR2 FQNEAQ come from the germline V gene. Between the trimmed V and J ends, which lost 1 base and 8 bases, there was a span of 14 bases. This CDR3 region has 15 residues. In nucleotides, the CDR3 is TGTGCCAGCAGCTTAGGGTTGGGGCTCTCCGAAAAACTGTTTTTT. Translating gives CASSLGLGLSEKLFF.

In this sample, this clone turned up once. The chain links TRBV9 to TRBJ1-4; D is unresolved. This CDR3 contains 15 residues. CDR1 and CDR2 (germline): SGDLS, YYNGEE. Trimming shortened V by 4 bases and J by 5 bases, and 15 bases separated the two germline ends. The CDR3 DNA reads as TGTGCCAGCAGCCCGGGGTGGTCGGGGAATGAAAAACTGTTTTTT. Its protein product is CASSPGWSGNEKLFF.

V and J are TRBV11-2 and TRBJ1-2, with TRBD1 identical over 12 bases. Per the germline V gene, CDR1 is SGHAT and CDR2 is FQNNGV. The CDR3 is 16 residues long. The junction had 1 base not matched to a gene; V was cut back by 0 bases and J by 2 bases. The CDR3 sequence is CASSLEGTGGNYGYTF. In DNA, the CDR3 is TGTGCCAGCAGCTTAGAGGGGACAGGGGGCAACTATGGCTACACCTTC.

The chain couples TRBV9 to TRBJ2-7; TRBD2 matches at 7 bases. With V trimmed by 0 bases and J by 2 bases, 2 bases remained unmatched. This CDR3 region has 14 residues. Germline V gene lookup returns CDR1 SGDLS and CDR2 YYNGEE. The CDR3 here is CASSVAAGAYEQYF. The CDR3 nucleotides are TGTGCCAGCAGCGTAGCGGCGGGGGCCTACGAGCAGTACTTC.

The rearrangement joins TRBV5-4 to TRBJ2-2; 7 nucleotides match TRBD2. V gave up 3 bases and J gave up 3 bases; unmatched junction bases: 5. This CDR3 region has 15 residues. Germline V gene lookup returns CDR1 SGHNT and CDR2 YYREEE (reference sequence). The CDR3 spells CASSSGGSDTGELFF. CDR3 coding DNA: TGTGCCAGCAGCTCGGGCGGGAGTGACACCGGGGAGCTGTTTTTT.

In this sample, this clone turned up a few times. The V call is TRBV4-1, the J call TRBJ2-6, with D possibly TRBD2 on 5 matching bases. CDR1 is MGHRA, CDR2 YSYEKL, per germline. The germline V and J ends were trimmed by 0 bases and 2 bases, with 17 bases remaining between them. This CDR3 is 19 amino acids long. The DNA of the CDR3 is TGCGCCAGCAGCCAAGATAATCCGGGGTGGGGTGCTGGGGCCAACGTCCTGACTTTC. It codes for CASSQDNPGWGAGANVLTF.

This sequence joins TRBV12-3 or TRBV12-4 and TRBJ1-2; perhaps TRBD1 as D (5 bases). The CDR3 spans 13 residues. Trimming pared 4 bases from V and 3 bases from J, leaving 9 bases between. The CDR3 protein is CASSSTAYYGYTF. CDR3 DNA sequence: TGTGCCAGCAGTTCGACAGCATACTATGGCTACACCTTC.

This clone has just one count. V gene TRBV27 combines with J gene TRBJ2-5; D might be TRBD2 (7 bases). The CDR3 contains 14 residues. CDR1 and CDR2 (germline): MNHEY, SMNVEV (reference sequence). Deletions cut 4 bases from V and 5 bases from J, with 14 bases between. In nucleotides, the CDR3 is TGTGCCAGCAGTTCTAGCGGTAGGGGGGAGACCCAGTACTTC. Its translation is CASSSSGRGETQYF.

The V and J genes are TRBV18 and TRBJ1-5; 7 nucleotides agree with TRBD1. The V and J ends lost 2 bases and 2 bases, in that order; junction bases with no gene match: 6. The germline V gene has CDR1 KGHSH and CDR2 LQKENI. The CDR3 is made up of 16 amino acids. The CDR3 reads CASSPSRGRGNQPQHF. Written as DNA, the CDR3 is TGTGCCAGCTCACCATCTAGGGGGCGAGGCAATCAGCCCCAGCATTTT.

The rearrangement links TRBV4-3 to TRBJ2-3; the D gene is possibly TRBD1 (6 bases). The CDR3 length is 15 residues. The ends were cut back, 0 bases at V and 4 bases at J, with 11 bases in the middle. Germline values: CDR1 LGHNA, CDR2 YSLEER. The CDR3 sequence: CASSQDRGTPDTQYF. The CDR3 region has the DNA TGCGCCAGCAGCCAAGATAGGGGGACCCCAGATACGCAGTATTTT.

The chain recombines TRBV5-1 with TRBJ2-5, with 7 positions matching TRBD2. There are 13 residues in the CDR3. From germline, CDR1 is SGHRS and CDR2 YFSETQ. The V segment lost 4 bases and the J segment 7 bases; nucleotides outside the gene matches: 7. CDR3 region: CASSVGLEGTQYF. Here the CDR3 DNA reads TGCGCCAGCAGCGTAGGACTAGAAGGGACCCAGTACTTC.

This rearrangement joins TRBV11-3 to TRBJ2-7; 9 bases align to TRBD1. CDR1 is SGHNT and CDR2 is YENEEA in the germline V gene. This CDR3 has 13 amino acids. J gave up 3 bases and V 8 bases, and 5 bases lay outside the gene matches. For the CDR3, the DNA is TGTGCCAGCCGGGACAGGGCAAACTACGAGCAGTACTTC. As protein: CASRDRANYEQYF.

The gene calls are TRBV4-2 and TRBJ2-3, with a weak D call TRBD2 (5 bases). V was clipped by 0 bases and J by 7 bases, with 14 bases between them. This CDR3 is 15 amino acids long. The germline CDR1 and CDR2 sequences are LGHNA and YNFKEQ. For the CDR3, the DNA is TGTGCCAGCAGCCAAGATGCTAGCCCCAGGTATACGCAGTATTTT. Translating it yields CASSQDASPRYTQYF.

Note on this clone: This specimen includes other DNA sequences encoding the same CDR3. The rearrangement uses TRBV28 and TRBJ1-6, with 10 bases lining up with TRBD1. Germline V lookup: CDR1 MDHEN, CDR2 SYDVKM. V lost 4 bases and J lost 0; bases outside the gene matches: 3. The CDR3 is made up of 17 amino acids. The CDR3: CASSSGQGVSYNSPLHF. The CDR3 DNA reads TGTGCCAGCAGTTCTGGACAGGGGGTCTCCTATAATTCACCCCTCCACTTT.

The J gene is TRBJ2-1, the V gene TRBV10-3; 7 bases map to TRBD2. J gave up 3 bases and V 6 bases, and 5 bases lay outside the gene matches. CDR3 length: 14 amino acids. Per the germline V gene, CDR1 is ENHRY and CDR2 is SYGVKD. The DNA for the CDR3 is TGTGCCATCAGGTCCAGCGGGGACTACAATGAGCAGTTCTTC. Encoded protein: CAIRSSGDYNEQFF.

This rearrangement joins TRBV29-1 to TRBJ2-1, with 11 nucleotides matching TRBD2. Per the germline V gene, CDR1 is SQVTM and CDR2 is ANQGSEA. The trim removed 1 base at V and 8 bases at J, leaving 7 bases unmatched. CDR3 length: 15 amino acids. The CDR3 spells CSVEGPLAGGDEQFF. The DNA of the CDR3 is TGCAGCGTTGAAGGTCCGCTAGCGGGAGGCGATGAGCAGTTCTTC.

The DNA for the CDR3 is TGTGCCAGCAGTTTACGTAGCTCCGGGGAGCTGTTTTTT. Protein sequence: CASSLRSSGELFF. This chain uses TRBV28 with TRBJ2-2; D uncertain. The ends were cut back, 2 bases at V and 6 bases at J, with 7 bases in the middle. CDR3 length: 13 residues. CDR1 and CDR2 (germline): MDHEN, SYDVKM.

This chain uses TRBV9 with TRBJ1-2; D is ambiguous. Trimming removed 4 bases at V and 14 bases at J, with 24 bases between. The CDR3 length is 14 residues. Germline V gene data show CDR1 as SGDLS and CDR2 as YYNGEE. Written as DNA, the CDR3 is TGTGCCAGCAGCCCAGGATTCACGACGCATCCTTATACCTTC. This codes for CASSPGFTTHPYTF.

Only one count was recorded for this clone. The chain joins TRBV19 to TRBJ1-1, with D possibly TRBD1 on 6 matching bases. V dropped 6 bases and J dropped 4 bases, with 9 bases sitting between them. Germline loops: CDR1 LNHDA, CDR2 SQIVND (reference sequence). The CDR3 sequence is 12 residues long. CDR3 region: CASSTDSTEAFF. CDR3 DNA sequence: TGTGCCAGTAGCACGGACAGCACTGAAGCTTTCTTT.

The CDR3 DNA is TGCGCCAGCAGCTTGGCGGGGAACCAAGAGACCCAGTACTTC. Protein product: CASSLAGNQETQYF. The J gene is TRBJ2-5, the V gene TRBV5-1, with D possibly matching TRBD2 (5 bases). Germline V gene sequence: CDR1 SGHRS, CDR2 YFSETQ. The CDR3 runs 14 residues. Deletions cut 0 bases from V and 0 bases from J, with 6 bases between.

The V call is TRBV27, the J call TRBJ2-2; 8 bases match TRBD2. The CDR3 runs 19 residues. V lost 2 bases, J lost 7 bases, and 18 bases stayed unmatched. Per germline, CDR1 MNHEY and CDR2 SMNVEV (reference sequence). The CDR3 DNA is TGTGCCAGCAGTTTAACGGGAGGGCGGACCACCTGGGGCGGCGGGGAGCTGTTTTTT. This sequence encodes CASSLTGGRTTWGGGELFF.

The chain employs TRBV6-5 and TRBJ2-1; 9 bases are a match to TRBD2. Trimming took 6 bases from V and 6 from J; bases not matched to a gene: 6. The CDR3 sequence is 14 residues long. Looked up from germline, CDR1 is MNHEY and CDR2 is SVGAGI. In DNA form, the CDR3 reads TGTGCCAGCAGGGTTGGGCGGGGGGGCAATGAGCAGTTCTTC. This sequence encodes CASRVGRGGNEQFF.

This clone was detected only once. Relative to the germline gene, one junction end is altered; a read error may explain this. This rearrangement joins TRBV7-7 to TRBJ2-1; TRBD2 matches at 7 bases. Germline V gene data show CDR1 as SSHAT and CDR2 as FNYEAQ (reference sequence). The CDR3 has 14 amino acids. CDR3 bases: TGTGCTAGCAGCTTACTCGGCGGGGGAGGGGAGCAGTTCTTC. Translation gives CASSLLGGGGEQFF.

The chain uses TRBV10-1 and TRBJ2-1; TRBD1 aligns across 11 bases. Losses at the gene ends were 1 base for V and 6 bases for J; bases not matched to a gene: 5. This CDR3 has 16 residues. CDR1 WNHNN and CDR2 SYGVQD come from the germline V gene (reference sequence). The CDR3 sequence: CASSEWGTGGTNEQFF. In DNA form, the CDR3 reads TGCGCCAGCAGTGAGTGGGGGACAGGGGGTACCAATGAGCAGTTCTTC.

The chain employs TRBV21-1 and TRBJ2-3; TRBD1, the D gene given by the table, was not confirmed from the DNA. TRBV21-1 is annotated as a pseudogene. CDR3 length: 16 residues. CDR3 sequence (DNA): TGTGCCAGCAGCCCCCGACAGGGGGGCAGCACAGATACGCAGTATTTT. It translates to CASSPRQGGSTDTQYF.

This chain joins TRBV19 and TRBJ1-5; 9 bases line up with TRBD1. CDR3 length: 15 residues. The V segment lost 3 bases and the J segment 4 bases; nucleotides outside the gene matches: 4. Germline lookup yields CDR1 LNHDA and CDR2 SQIVND (reference sequence). CDR3 sequence: CASSIGQGWNQPQHF. CDR3 nucleotide sequence: TGTGCCAGTAGTATTGGACAGGGGTGGAATCAGCCCCAGCATTTT.

This chain's CDR3 is CASSLTGNEQFF. DNA of the CDR3: TGTGCCAGCAGCTTAACAGGGAATGAGCAGTTCTTC. The V and J genes are TRBV7-6 and TRBJ2-1, with D maybe TRBD1 (6 bases). Germline values: CDR1 SGHVS, CDR2 FNYEAQ. V lost 2 bases and J lost 7, with 6 bases in between. The CDR3 is 12 residues long. Complete variable domain (other parts from reference TRBV7-6 and TRBJ2-1): GAGVSQSPRYKVTKRGQDVALRCDPISGHVSLYWYRQALGQGPEFLTYFNYEAQQDKSGLPNDRFSAERPEGSISTLTIQRTEQRDSAMYRCASSLTGNEQFFGPGTRLTVL.

The V call is TRBV28, the J call TRBJ1-1; weak D call: TRBD1 (5 bases). Trimming took 5 bases from V and 1 from J, leaving 11 bases between them. The germline CDR1 and CDR2 sequences are MDHEN and SYDVKM. This CDR3 comprises 14 residues. The CDR3 region is CASSIGVPNTEAFF. CDR3 nucleotide sequence: TGTGCCAGCAGTATAGGGGTCCCGAACACTGAAGCTTTCTTT.